These 24 T cell receptor beta chains share one sample of origin, sequenced in a study of blood T cell repertoires in COVID-19. The table came from immunoSEQ multiplex PCR; TCRdb's copy has only in-frame clones and leaves some out. The top ten hold 1.9% of the sample, which has some 250,000 clones, approximately 82% seen once. Sequencing used peripheral blood. The receptors were gathered from a man aged 25-45 years who had recovered from COVID-19.

The chain couples TRBV5-1 to TRBJ2-5; 9 bases agree with TRBD2. CDR3 length equals 16 residues. CDR1 and CDR2 (germline): SGHRS, YFSETQ. Trimming removed 0 bases from V and 5 bases from J; junction bases left unmatched: 8. This CDR3 is CASSLGSGGTPETQYF. The CDR3, as DNA: TGCGCCAGCAGCTTGGGAAGCGGGGGGACCCCCGAGACCCAGTACTTC.

This chain links TRBV4-2 with TRBJ1-2; TRBD1 matches at 11 bases. The V gene's germline CDR1 is LGHNA and CDR2 YNFKEQ. This CDR3 region has 18 residues. J lost 1 base, V lost 4 bases, and 11 bases had no gene match. The CDR3 loop is CASSPNLGTGGYNYGYTF. The CDR3 DNA sequence: TGTGCCAGCAGCCCAAACCTGGGGACAGGGGGATATAACTATGGCTACACCTTC.

The genes are TRBV19 and TRBJ1-4; D ambiguous. The ends were cut back, 1 base at V and 3 bases at J, with 9 bases in the middle. Germline assignment: CDR1 LNHDA and CDR2 SQIVND (reference sequence). CDR3 size: 15 residues. Here the CDR3 DNA reads TGTGCCAGTAGTATAGCTCGGGGTGCTAATGAAAAACTGTTTTTT. Translating gives CASSIARGANEKLFF.

The chain recombines TRBV11-1 with TRBJ2-1; tentative D call: TRBD2 (6 bases). CDR1 SGHAT and CDR2 FQDESV come from the germline V gene (reference sequence). Trimming cost V 6 bases and J 2 bases, with 11 bases left between them. The CDR3 totals 14 residues. In DNA, the CDR3 is TGTGCCAGCAGTGAAGGAGGGCCCTACAATGAGCAGTTCTTC. It yields the protein CASSEGGPYNEQFF. Filled out from reference TRBV11-1 and TRBJ2-1, the complete variable domain reads EAEVAQSPRYKITEKSQAVAFWCDPISGHATLYWYRQILGQGPELLVQFQDESVVDDSQLPKDRFSAERLKGVDSTLKIQPAELGDSAMYLCASSEGGPYNEQFFGPGTRLTVL.

This clone was counted a few times. The sample holds other DNA sequences that translate to the same CDR3. The chain links TRBV5-4 to TRBJ1-2; D perhaps matches TRBD1 (5 bases). Germline CDR1 and CDR2: SGHNT and YYREEE (reference sequence). V was trimmed by 0 bases and J by 0 bases, leaving 6 bases between them. This CDR3 contains 14 residues. CDR3 sequence reads: CASSLGGANYGYTF. CDR3 nucleotides: TGTGCCAGCAGCTTGGGGGGCGCTAACTATGGCTACACCTTC.

V and J are TRBV19 and TRBJ1-1, with D perhaps matching TRBD1 (5 bases). The CDR3 loop spans 13 amino acids. V lost 5 bases to trimming and J lost 4 bases, with 11 bases between them. The germline V gene encodes CDR1 LNHDA and CDR2 SQIVND (reference sequence). CDR3 sequence (DNA): TGTGCCAGTAGTGGGGCTATTAGCACTGAAGCTTTCTTT. Its translation is CASSGAISTEAFF. Looking up the rest from reference TRBV19 and TRBJ1-1 gives the full variable domain: DGGITQSPKYLFRKEGQNVTLSCEQNLNHDAMYWYRQDPGQGLRLIYYSQIVNDFQKGDIAEGYSVSREKKESFPLTVTSAQKNPTAFYLCASSGAISTEAFFGQGTRLTVV.

V is TRBV18 and J is TRBJ2-1; 15 nucleotides agree with TRBD2. Germline CDR1 is KGHSH and CDR2 is LQKENI. V trimming: 3 bases; J trimming: 8 bases; junction bases outside the gene matches: 8. The CDR3 length is 17 residues. The CDR3 sequence: CASSPRTSGGATDEQFF. CDR3 DNA: TGTGCCAGCTCACCTAGGACTAGCGGGGGGGCCACGGATGAGCAGTTCTTC.

This clone is a singleton in its sample. The rearrangement uses TRBV18 and TRBJ2-7, with D perhaps TRBD1 (7 bases). Germline CDR1 and CDR2: KGHSH and LQKENI. The CDR3 contains 14 residues. V was pared by 6 bases and J by 0 bases, with 12 bases between. The CDR3: CASSRDSSSYEQYF. In DNA form, the CDR3 reads TGTGCCAGCTCGCGGGACAGTAGCTCCTACGAGCAGTACTTC.

The V gene is TRBV6-5, the J gene TRBJ2-7; TRBD1 matches 7 bases. Trimming cost V 2 bases and J 3 bases; bases outside gene matches: 4. CDR3 length: 14 residues. Germline-derived CDR1 and CDR2 are MNHEY and SVGAGI. The DNA for the CDR3 is TGTGCCAGCAGTTACGGGACAGATTACTACGAGCAGTACTTC. As protein: CASSYGTDYYEQYF.

J is TRBJ1-2 and V is TRBV11-2, with D uncertain. The germline V gene encodes CDR1 SGHAT and CDR2 FQNNGV. The CDR3 totals 16 residues. V was shortened by 1 base and J by 3 bases, with 15 bases between the two germline ends. For the CDR3, the DNA is TGTGCCAGCAGCTTAGGATCAAGCCAGCGGGACTATGGCTACACCTTC. Translated: CASSLGSSQRDYGYTF.

The rearrangement links TRBV7-2 to TRBJ1-2; 7 positions agree with TRBD1. The junction had 5 bases not matched to a gene; V was cut back by 0 bases and J by 4 bases. CDR1 is SGHTA and CDR2 is FQGNSA in the germline V gene. The length of the CDR3 is 15 residues. CDR3 protein: CASSLALTGSYGYTF. As DNA, the CDR3 is TGTGCCAGCAGCTTAGCGCTGACAGGGAGCTATGGCTACACCTTC.

The chain employs TRBV4-2 and TRBJ1-3, with TRBD1 matching over 7 bases. CDR3 length: 17 residues. Germline CDR1 reads LGHNA; CDR2 reads YNFKEQ. The junction had 11 bases not matched to a gene; V was cut back by 4 bases and J by 2 bases. The CDR3 loop reads CASSLRRGRGAGNTIYF. CDR3 in DNA: TGTGCCAGCAGCCTAAGACGAGGCAGGGGGGCTGGAAACACCATATATTTT.

This clone has only a few counts. V usage is TRBV19 and J usage is TRBJ1-6, with D maybe TRBD1 (5 bases). Trimming stripped 3 bases from V and 7 bases from J, with 13 bases between. CDR3 length equals 15 residues. Looked up from germline, CDR1 is LNHDA and CDR2 is SQIVND (reference sequence). DNA for the CDR3: TGTGCCAGTAGTATGGCGCAGGGAGGCAATTCACCCCTCCACTTT. This encodes CASSMAQGGNSPLHF.

The chain carries TRBV6-5 and TRBJ2-7, with 9 bases identical to TRBD1. Germline lookup yields CDR1 MNHEY and CDR2 SVGAGI. This CDR3 region has 14 residues. The V and J ends lost 10 bases and 5 bases, in that order; junction bases with no gene match: 12. Here the CDR3 DNA reads TGTGCCACTCGATCCGGGACAGGGCTTCACGAGCAGTACGTC. This codes for CATRSGTGLHEQYV.

The chain recombines TRBV3-1 (or the pseudogene TRBV3-2) with TRBJ1-1; D unresolved. Germline V gene data show CDR1 as LGHDT and CDR2 as YNNKEL (reference sequence). The germline V and J ends were trimmed by 3 bases and 2 bases, with 4 bases remaining between them. This CDR3 comprises 12 residues. In nucleotides, the CDR3 is TGTGCCAGCAGCCAGGGCAACACTGAAGCTTTCTTT. Its protein is CASSQGNTEAFF.

The chain combines TRBV19 with TRBJ2-3, with TRBD2 matching over 9 bases. The CDR3 has 18 amino acids. The V gene's germline CDR1 is LNHDA and CDR2 SQIVND (reference sequence). Unmatched junction bases numbered 12, after V lost 2 bases and J lost 3 bases. For the CDR3, the DNA is TGTGCCAGTAGTATAATTCCCTCTAGCGGGGCCCCGACAGATACGCAGTATTTT. Its translation is CASSIIPSSGAPTDTQYF.

The rearrangement links TRBV12-3 or TRBV12-4 to TRBJ2-3; D uncertain. V was shortened by 4 bases and J by 2 bases, with 7 bases between the two germline ends. CDR3 size: 13 residues. CDR3 region: CASSWALTDTQYF. In nucleotides, the CDR3 is TGTGCCAGCAGTTGGGCCCTCACAGATACGCAGTATTTT.

This chain links TRBV6-5 with TRBJ1-1; 7 nucleotides align to TRBD1. Germline V gene sequence: CDR1 MNHEY, CDR2 SVGAGI. The V gene end was trimmed by 7 bases and the J gene end by 4 bases; junction bases not matched to a gene: 9. This CDR3 is 14 amino acids long. The CDR3 here is CASTSTGMGTEAFF. The CDR3 region has the DNA TGTGCCAGCACCTCGACAGGGATGGGCACTGAAGCTTTCTTT.

The table lists this clone with a count of one. The J gene is TRBJ2-7, the V gene TRBV5-1; 10 bases fit TRBD1. The CDR3 is 13 amino acids. Germline V CDR1 and CDR2: SGHRS, YFSETQ. V lost 4 bases to trimming and J lost 6 bases; unmatched junction nucleotides: 4. CDR3 sequence reads: CASSQDRGGEQYV. Here the CDR3 DNA reads TGCGCCAGCAGCCAGGACAGGGGGGGCGAGCAGTACGTC.

The sample holds a few counts of this clone. The chain has TRBV19 and TRBJ2-3; 13 bases are shared with TRBD2. This CDR3 spans 16 amino acids. The V gene end was trimmed by 5 bases and the J gene end by 2 bases; junction bases not matched to a gene: 4. Per the germline V gene, CDR1 is LNHDA and CDR2 is SQIVND (reference sequence). The DNA of the CDR3 is TGTGCCAGTAGTCTCGGACTAGCGGGGGTCACAGATACGCAGTATTTT. Translated, it gives CASSLGLAGVTDTQYF.

The chain carries TRBV5-6 and TRBJ2-7; 11 positions agree with TRBD1. The CDR3 extends over 16 amino acids. Per germline, CDR1 SGHDT and CDR2 YYEEEE. J lost 0 bases, V lost 3 bases, and 5 bases had no gene match. In DNA form, the CDR3 reads TGTGCCAGCAGCTCCTTGGACAGGGGGCTCTCCTACGAGCAGTACGTC. This translates into CASSSLDRGLSYEQYV.

The rearrangement links TRBV11-2 to TRBJ2-3; the D is unclear. Germline values: CDR1 SGHAT, CDR2 FQNNGV. V lost 3 bases, J lost 6 bases, and 13 bases lay in between. This CDR3 contains 14 residues. CDR3 amino acids: CASSLNTVADTQYF. For the CDR3, the DNA is TGTGCCAGCAGCTTGAATACAGTGGCGGATACGCAGTATTTT.

The genes are TRBV3-1 (or the pseudogene TRBV3-2) and TRBJ2-2, with 7 bases fitting TRBD2. The V segment lost 6 bases and the J segment 1 base; nucleotides outside the gene matches: 14. Germline assignment: CDR1 LGHDT and CDR2 YNNKEL (reference sequence). The CDR3 is 18 residues long. CDR3 region: CASSPGTKPSMNTGELFF. CDR3 DNA: TGTGCCAGCAGTCCCGGGACTAAACCTTCAATGAACACCGGGGAGCTGTTTTTT.

Details on this clone: This same CDR3 is encoded by further DNA sequences in the sample. The chain combines TRBV11-2 with TRBJ1-1; no firm D call. The CDR3 spans 13 residues. V was trimmed by 1 base and J by 2 bases, leaving 5 bases between them. Germline CDR1 is SGHAT and CDR2 is FQNNGV. CDR3 protein: CASSLGRNTEAFF. The CDR3 coding sequence is TGTGCCAGCAGCTTAGGTAGAAACACTGAAGCTTTCTTT.